Shown below are 8 T cell receptor beta chains from a single sample sequenced in a study of radiotherapy plus CTLA-4 blockade in lung cancer. Using immunoSEQ multiplex PCR, the repertoire was profiled, and TCRdb retains in-frame clones only, with some absent. The sample lists 35,000 or so clones, approximately 85% seen once, with 5.5% to 7.5% in the top ten. Material: peripheral blood, obtained from a patient treated with radiotherapy plus ipilimumab. These receptors were taken from a human donor with non-small cell lung cancer who had stable disease on radiotherapy plus ipilimumab.

The chain is built from TRBV6-6 and TRBJ1-5, with 8 bases lining up with TRBD1. The junction had 9 bases not matched to a gene; V was cut back by 8 bases and J by 6 bases. The CDR3 contains 14 residues. The germline V gene has CDR1 MNHNY and CDR2 SVGAGI (reference sequence). CDR3 nucleotides: TGTGCCAGCGGGGGACAGGAGGGGCCTCAGCCCCAGCATTTT. The encoded protein is CASGGQEGPQPQHF.

The sample holds one count of this clone. J is TRBJ2-3 and V is TRBV7-2, with 11 bases lining up with TRBD2. The CDR3 has 15 amino acids. V was clipped by 4 bases and J by 4 bases; unmatched bases: 4. CDR1 and CDR2 from the germline V gene are SGHTA and FQGNSA. The CDR3 DNA is TGTGCCAGCAGCTCCTTAGCGGGAGGGCCAGATACGCAGTATTTT. Its translation is CASSSLAGGPDTQYF.

This clone was recorded only once. This chain uses TRBV5-4 with TRBJ2-3, with TRBD2 as a possible D gene (5 bases). The germline CDR1 and CDR2 sequences are SGHNT and YYREEE (reference sequence). The CDR3 has 16 amino acids. Trimming removed 1 base from V and 1 base from J, with 13 bases in between. The CDR3: CASSLNRDPGTDTQYF. The CDR3 DNA follows: TGTGCCAGCAGCTTGAATCGGGATCCCGGCACAGATACGCAGTATTTT.

The chain combines TRBV5-7 with TRBJ1-2; 9 bases match TRBD1. TRBV5-7 is assigned to the ORF class and has an uncertain function. V was pared by 4 bases and J by 0 bases, with 10 bases of the junction left unmatched. This CDR3 contains 17 residues. CDR3 nucleotides: TGTGCCAGCAGCCCCTTGTCCCGGGACAGGGCTAACTATGGCTACACCTTC. Translated, it gives CASSPLSRDRANYGYTF.

The sample holds one count of this clone. V usage is TRBV6-5 and J usage is TRBJ2-5, with 7 nucleotides matching TRBD1. Gene TRBJ2-7 matches the end of the DNA better, so the J call may be wrong. Germline V gene lookup returns CDR1 MNHEY and CDR2 SVGAGI. The CDR3 runs to 14 residues. The DNA for the CDR3 is TGTGCCAGCAGTTACCGGGACAGCTCCTACGAGCAGTACTTC. This gives the protein CASSYRDSSYEQYF.

This chain uses TRBV18 with TRBJ1-5, with 7 bases identical to TRBD1. Trimming took 3 bases from V and 2 from J; bases not matched to a gene: 4. This CDR3 comprises 15 residues. The germline V gene has CDR1 KGHSH and CDR2 LQKENI. The CDR3 nucleotides read TGTGCCAGCTCACCGATTGGACAGGGCAATCAGCCCCAGCATTTT. Translation: CASSPIGQGNQPQHF.

The J gene is TRBJ2-2, the V gene TRBV6-5, with 8 bases lining up with TRBD2. The J segment lost 3 bases and the V segment lost 4 bases, leaving 7 bases of the junction unmatched. The CDR3 is made up of 16 amino acids. Per germline, CDR1 MNHEY and CDR2 SVGAGI. The CDR3 nucleotides are TGTGCCAGCAGTTCGACTTTAGCGGGGTACACCGGGGAGCTGTTTTTT. This codes for CASSSTLAGYTGELFF.

The gene calls are TRBV7-2 and TRBJ1-2; D perhaps matches TRBD1 (5 bases). The CDR3 loop spans 15 amino acids. Looked up from germline, CDR1 is SGHTA and CDR2 is FQGNSA. The V end lost 5 bases, the J end lost 4 bases, and 17 bases lay between the germline ends. As DNA, the CDR3 is TGTGCCAGCAGCCCTGGAGGGGCCTGGGGCTATGGCTACACCTTC. Protein product: CASSPGGAWGYGYTF.